This T cell receptor beta chain was observed in a study of blood T cell repertoires in COVID-19. Across the whole study: Acute-phase and convalescent COVID-19 samples originated in the United States, Italy and Spain. Nucleic acid was either cDNA or gDNA, and it came from T cells, B-cell-depleted T cells, or PBMCs.

In the original analysis: Amplification with reference gene primers provided the estimates of nucleated cell counts. The repertoire was sequenced with immunoSEQ multiplex PCR; TCRdb's copy has only in-frame clones and lacks some. V and J calls and clone size are as listed in that table; D and trimming were resolved from the DNA. The data contain more than 95,000 clones, approximately 85% of them singletons. The CDR3 sequence is 18 residues long. V gave up 3 bases and J gave up 2 bases; unmatched junction bases: 14. The germline gives CDR1 SGHTA, CDR2 FQGTGA. Recruited during active infection, patients (from Seattle) were subsequently followed longitudinally.

This rearrangement joins TRBV7-3 to TRBJ2-7; 9 nucleotides align to TRBD2. This sequence was found in a woman aged 80 or over with COVID-19, enrolled during active disease. The sequencing input was peripheral blood. Written as DNA, the CDR3 is TGTGCCAGCAGCTTTTCCGGACTCCCAGCGGGGGGACCCTACGAGCAGTACTTC. It translates to CASSFSGLPAGGPYEQYF.